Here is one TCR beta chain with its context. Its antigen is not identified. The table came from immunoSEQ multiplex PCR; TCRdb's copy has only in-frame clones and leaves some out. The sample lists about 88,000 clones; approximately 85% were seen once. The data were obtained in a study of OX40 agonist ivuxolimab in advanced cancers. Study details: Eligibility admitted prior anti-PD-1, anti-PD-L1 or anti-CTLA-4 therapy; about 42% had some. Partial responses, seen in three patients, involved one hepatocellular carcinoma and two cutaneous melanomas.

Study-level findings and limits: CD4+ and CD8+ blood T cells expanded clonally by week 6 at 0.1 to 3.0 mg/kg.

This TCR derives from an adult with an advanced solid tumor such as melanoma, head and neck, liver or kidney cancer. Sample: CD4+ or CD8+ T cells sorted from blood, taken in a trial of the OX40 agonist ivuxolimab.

CDR3 coding DNA: TGCGCCAGCAGCTTGGCCAGGGGGGCAGAAGGCTACACCTTC. Translating it yields CASSLARGAEGYTF. The gene calls are TRBV5-1 and TRBJ1-2, with TRBD1 matching over 7 bases. With 0 bases clipped from V and 8 bases from J, the junction kept 7 bases outside the gene matches. There are 14 residues in the CDR3. Germline V gene data show CDR1 as SGHRS and CDR2 as YFSETQ.